This T cell receptor (beta chain) was sequenced in a study of T cells in Graves' hyperthyroidism and ophthalmopathy. Duration under 3 months, a NOSPECS grade of at least 4, and a Clinical Activity Score of at least 3 characterized the ophthalmopathy patients. Regions amplified from RNA transcripts were the TCR beta CDR3 regions. HTBI primers drove first-round RT-PCR of the TCR CDR3. MiXCR, run by TCRdb on the multiplex PCR reads, gives a single entry per CDR3 protein. This table holds approximately 530,000 distinct CDR3 sequences, 20% found once. This clonotype was seen at least ten times. The target antigen is unknown. V lost 2 bases, J lost 6 bases, and 19 bases lay in between. The germline CDR1 and CDR2 sequences are MNHEY and SMNVEV (reference sequence). This CDR3 region has 16 residues. Broader study findings: Ophthalmopathy got predicted by the model a median around 6.8 months before its onset.

V is TRBV27 and J is TRBJ1-1; D might be TRBD1 (5 bases). Sequenced: blood. The receptor was isolated from a man in his forties with Graves' ophthalmopathy. The CDR3 protein is CASSLGGGLQVAEAFF. In nucleotides, the CDR3 is TGTGCCAGCAGTTTAGGGGGAGGCCTTCAAGTGGCTGAAGCTTTCTTT.